This record concerns one T cell receptor (beta chain) sequence. The CDR3 totals 15 residues. Germline V gene sequence: CDR1 SGHRS, CDR2 YFSETQ. V gave up 1 base and J gave up 4 bases, with 11 bases separating them. This specimen comes from a study of blood T cell repertoires in COVID-19. Study-level information: Donors in the United States, Italy and Spain gave samples during acute or convalescent COVID-19. T cells, B-cell-depleted T cells, or PBMCs provided the cDNA or gDNA that served as material.

Original data processing: Nucleated cell counts were estimated from reference gene primer amplification. Sequenced by immunoSEQ multiplex PCR; TCRdb stores in-frame clones only, minus some. V and J calls plus clone size are reproduced from that table; the DNA served to infer D and trimming. This table has nearly 80,000 clones, around 88% appearing once. This TCR was sampled from a woman aged 80 or over with active or convalescent COVID-19. The chain has TRBV5-1 and TRBJ1-4; D remains ambiguous. The specimen sequenced was peripheral blood. This chain's CDR3 is CASSLFGDDNEKLFF. Here the CDR3 DNA reads TGCGCCAGCAGCTTGTTCGGGGATGATAATGAAAAACTGTTTTTT.